The T cell receptor beta chain under discussion was sequenced for a study of blood T cell repertoires in COVID-19. The sample holds one count of this clone. TCRdb keeps only in-frame clones here, not all; method: immunoSEQ multiplex PCR. The sample consists of around 450,000 clones, around 90% of them appearing once. The receptor was derived from a woman aged 18-29 years with acute COVID-19. The source material was PBMCs or T cells enriched from blood (not recorded which).

CDR3 amino acids: CATQNTGELFF. CDR3 in DNA: TGTGCCACCCAGAACACCGGGGAGCTGTTTTTT. The V gene is TRBV7-9, the J gene TRBJ2-2; D not resolved. The CDR3 consists of 11 residues. V lost 10 bases to trimming and J lost 1 base, with 4 bases between them. In germline, CDR1 is SEHNR, CDR2 FQNEAQ (reference sequence).